The sequence of this TCR beta chain was determined in a study of regulatory T cells in long-lasting Graves disease. To make TCR beta libraries, researchers used iRepertoire HTBI primers and Arm-PCR of CDR3 regions. TCRdb re-derived calls from the multiplex PCR reads in MiXCR, one entry per CDR3 protein. The repertoire includes hundreds of thousands of distinct CDR3 sequences, roughly 15% of them detected once, and 18% sits in the top ten. Indicated time point: newly diagnosed GD, antithyroid drugs for less than 3 months. Scientists built the TCR library using RNA that was extracted from PBMCs. The V and J ends lost 5 bases and 4 bases respectively, with 5 bases between them. Per germline, CDR1 SQVTM and CDR2 ANQGSEA. The CDR3 spans 10 residues. This clonotype was observed many times. The sample was also reused in another study, on T cells in Graves' hyperthyroidism and ophthalmopathy.

V gene TRBV29-1 combines with J gene TRBJ2-5; D is perhaps TRBD1 (5 bases). This TCR was sampled from a woman in her twenties or thirties with Graves disease. This specimen was peripheral blood mononuclear cells (PBMCs), taken at new diagnosis, from a patient treated with antithyroid drugs. CDR3 protein: CSVRGETQYF. The CDR3 bases are TGCAGCGTTAGGGGAGAGACCCAGTACTTC.